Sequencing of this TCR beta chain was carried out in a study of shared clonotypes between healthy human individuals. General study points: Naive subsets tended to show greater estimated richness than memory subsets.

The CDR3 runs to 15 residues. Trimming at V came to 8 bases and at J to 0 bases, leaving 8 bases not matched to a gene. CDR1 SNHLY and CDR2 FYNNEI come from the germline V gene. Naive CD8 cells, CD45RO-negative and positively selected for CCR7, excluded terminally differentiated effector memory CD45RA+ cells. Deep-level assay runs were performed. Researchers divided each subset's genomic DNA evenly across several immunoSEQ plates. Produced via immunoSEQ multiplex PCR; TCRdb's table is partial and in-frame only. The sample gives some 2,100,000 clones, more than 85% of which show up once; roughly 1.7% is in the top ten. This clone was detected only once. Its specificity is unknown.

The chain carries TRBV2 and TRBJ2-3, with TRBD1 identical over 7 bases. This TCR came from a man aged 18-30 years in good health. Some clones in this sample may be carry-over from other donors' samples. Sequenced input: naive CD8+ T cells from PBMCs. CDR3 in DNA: TGTGCCAGCTCTACAGGGACAGCTAGCACAGATACGCAGTATTTT. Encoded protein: CASSTGTASTDTQYF.